This TCR beta chain was captured by sequencing in a study of blood T cell repertoires in COVID-19. About the study: Sites in the United States, Italy and Spain provided acute and convalescent COVID-19 samples. PBMCs, B-cell-depleted T cells, or T cells were the source of the cDNA or gDNA that made up the material.

The CDR3 is 16 amino acids. Deletions cut 8 bases from V and 2 bases from J, with 20 bases between. Germline CDR1 reads MDHEN; CDR2 reads SYDVKM. Libraries were prepared by immunoSEQ multiplex PCR; TCRdb keeps only in-frame clonotypes and omits some of them. The table lists 200,000 to 250,000 clones, about 83% of them singletons. The source of this sequence is a woman aged 45-65 years with acute or convalescent COVID-19. The sequenced sample consisted of peripheral blood. The chain carries TRBV28 and TRBJ2-3; D may be TRBD2 (6 bases). This CDR3 reads CASPPRGGPSTDTQYF. CDR3 nucleotides: TGTGCCAGCCCTCCGCGGGGAGGACCGTCCACAGATACGCAGTATTTT.